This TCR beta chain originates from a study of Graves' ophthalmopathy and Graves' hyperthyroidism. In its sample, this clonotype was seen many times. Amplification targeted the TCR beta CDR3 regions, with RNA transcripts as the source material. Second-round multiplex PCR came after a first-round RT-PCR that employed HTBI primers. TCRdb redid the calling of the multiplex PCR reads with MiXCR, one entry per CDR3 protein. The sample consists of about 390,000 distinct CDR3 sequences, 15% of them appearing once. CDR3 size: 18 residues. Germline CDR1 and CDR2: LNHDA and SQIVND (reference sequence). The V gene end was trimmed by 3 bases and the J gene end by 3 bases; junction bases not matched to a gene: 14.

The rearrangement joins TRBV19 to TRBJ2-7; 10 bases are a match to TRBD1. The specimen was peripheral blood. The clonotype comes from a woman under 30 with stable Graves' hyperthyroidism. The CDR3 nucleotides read TGTGCCAGTAGTATCCCATTCGCCGGGACAGGGGTTAACTACGAGCAGTACTTC. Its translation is CASSIPFAGTGVNYEQYF.